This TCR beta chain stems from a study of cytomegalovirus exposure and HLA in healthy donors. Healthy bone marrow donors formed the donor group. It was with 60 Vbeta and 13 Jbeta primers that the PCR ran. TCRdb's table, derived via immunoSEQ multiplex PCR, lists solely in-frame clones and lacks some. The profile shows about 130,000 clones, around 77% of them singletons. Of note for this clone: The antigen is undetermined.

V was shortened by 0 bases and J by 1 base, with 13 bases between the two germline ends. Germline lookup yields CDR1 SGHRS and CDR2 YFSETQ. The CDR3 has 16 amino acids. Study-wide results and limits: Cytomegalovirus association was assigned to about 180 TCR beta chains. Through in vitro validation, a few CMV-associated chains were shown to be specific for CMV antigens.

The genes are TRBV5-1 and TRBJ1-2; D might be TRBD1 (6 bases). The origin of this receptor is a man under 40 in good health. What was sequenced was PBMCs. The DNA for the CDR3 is TGCGCCAGCAGCTTGGCCGGGGGGCCTGATAACTATGGCTACACCTTC. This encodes CASSLAGGPDNYGYTF.